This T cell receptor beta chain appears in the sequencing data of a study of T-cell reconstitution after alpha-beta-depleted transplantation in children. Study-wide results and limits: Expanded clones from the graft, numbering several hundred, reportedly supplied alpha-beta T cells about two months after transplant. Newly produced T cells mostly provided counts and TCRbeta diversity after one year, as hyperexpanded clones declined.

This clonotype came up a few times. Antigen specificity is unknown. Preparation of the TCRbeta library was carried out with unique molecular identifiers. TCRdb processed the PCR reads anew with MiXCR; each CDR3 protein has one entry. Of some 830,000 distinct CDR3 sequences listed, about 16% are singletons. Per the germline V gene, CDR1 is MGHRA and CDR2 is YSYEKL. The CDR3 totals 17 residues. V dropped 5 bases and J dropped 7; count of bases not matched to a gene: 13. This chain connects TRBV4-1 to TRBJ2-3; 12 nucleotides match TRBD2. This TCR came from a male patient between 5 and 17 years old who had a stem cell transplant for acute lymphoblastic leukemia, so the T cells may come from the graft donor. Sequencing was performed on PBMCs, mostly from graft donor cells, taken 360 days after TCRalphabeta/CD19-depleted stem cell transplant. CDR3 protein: CASSKLAGGFFIHTQYF. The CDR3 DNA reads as TGCGCCAGCAGCAAGCTAGCGGGAGGGTTTTTTATTCATACGCAGTATTTT.